A single T cell receptor beta chain is shown here with its context. CDR3 size: 17 residues. The authors' processing: Counts of nucleated cells, estimated from reference gene primer amplification, were obtained. Some clones are missing from TCRdb's copy, which holds only in-frame ones; the method was immunoSEQ multiplex PCR. V and J calls and clone size are those listed in that table; D and trimming were worked out from the DNA. The sample has around 30,000 clones, around 89% seen once. This specimen comes from a study of blood T cell repertoires in COVID-19. Study-wide context: Italy, Spain and the United States were the sources of the convalescent and acute COVID-19 samples.

The specimen sequenced was peripheral blood. The V call is TRBV12-1, the J call TRBJ1-6; TRBD1 is taken as the D call from the table, unchecked against the DNA. TRBV12-1 is deemed a pseudogene. The clonotype originates from a woman between 40 and 55 years old with active or convalescent COVID-19. This chain's CDR3 is CASSLGQGSLKPSPLHF. CDR3 DNA sequence: TGTGCCAGCAGCTTGGGACAGGGAAGTTTAAAGCCTTCACCCCTCCACTTT.